One and the same sample provided the 23 T cell receptor beta chains below, sequenced in a study of regulatory T cells in long-lasting Graves disease. Time point given: newly diagnosed GD, antithyroid drugs for less than 3 months. From PBMCs, RNA was extracted and then used to make the TCR library. Both iRepertoire HTBI primers and Arm-PCR of CDR3 regions were used to build the TCR beta libraries. Using its own MiXCR run on the multiplex PCR reads, TCRdb lists one record per CDR3 protein. Here the sample spans about 220,000 distinct CDR3 sequences, roughly 19% being singletons. This sample was also put to use in a study of T cells in Graves' hyperthyroidism and ophthalmopathy.

The specimen was peripheral blood mononuclear cells (PBMCs), collected at new diagnosis, from a patient treated with antithyroid drugs. The receptors originated from a woman in her twenties or thirties with Graves disease.

This clonotype was detected many times. This chain uses TRBV28 with TRBJ2-7; 7 bases agree with TRBD2. Germline V gene sequence: CDR1 MDHEN, CDR2 SYDVKM. The CDR3 runs 15 residues. J gave up 3 bases and V 2 bases, and 7 bases lay outside the gene matches. The CDR3 here is CASSLGGGTIYEQYF. CDR3 sequence (DNA): TGTGCCAGCAGTTTAGGGGGGGGTACGATCTACGAGCAGTACTTC.

In its sample, this clonotype was seen many times. The chain has TRBV5-1 and TRBJ2-7, with 8 bases fitting TRBD1. The CDR3 contains 14 residues. Germline loops: CDR1 SGHRS, CDR2 YFSETQ. V was clipped by 2 bases and J by 1 base; unmatched bases: 2. The CDR3 coding sequence is TGCGCCAGCAGCTTACAGGGGGTGTCCTACGAGCAGTACTTC. Protein: CASSLQGVSYEQYF.

The chain joins TRBV25-1 to TRBJ2-1; D call uncertain. This CDR3 region has 15 residues. CDR1 is MGHDK and CDR2 is SYGVNS in the germline V gene. Trimming left V 1 base short and J 0 bases short, with 7 bases between. The CDR3 DNA sequence: TGTGCCAGCAGTGAATCCGTAGGCTCCTACAATGAGCAGTTCTTC. The encoded protein is CASSESVGSYNEQFF. The whole variable domain, remainder taken from reference TRBV25-1 and TRBJ2-1, is EADIYQTPRYLVIGTGKKITLECSQTMGHDKMYWYQQDPGMELHLIHYSYGVNSTEKGDLSSESTVSRIRTEHFPLTLESARPSHTSQYLCASSESVGSYNEQFFGPGTRLTVL.

This clonotype was recorded many times. The chain joins TRBV7-8 to TRBJ1-6, with no clear D. Trimming shortened V by 5 bases and J by 9 bases, and 23 bases separated the two germline ends. This CDR3 has 17 amino acids. The germline CDR1 and CDR2 sequences are SGHVS and FQNEAQ. The CDR3 nucleotides are TGTGCCAGCAGCCCCGCACCCGGAAGCGGGAATAGTTCACCCCTCCACTTT. Translating it yields CASSPAPGSGNSSPLHF. Together with reference TRBV7-8 and TRBJ1-6, the CDR3 gives the full variable domain: GAGVSQSPRYKVAKRGQDVALRCDPISGHVSLFWYQQALGQGPEFLTYFQNEAQLDKSGLPSDRFFAERPEGSVSTLKIQRTQQEDSAVYLCASSPAPGSGNSSPLHFGNGTRLTVT.

The table lists this clonotype with many counts. This chain links TRBV30 with TRBJ1-3; perhaps TRBD1 as D (6 bases). The ends were cut back, 3 bases at V and 2 bases at J, with 8 bases in the middle. The CDR3 length is 13 residues. CDR1 is GTSNPN and CDR2 is SVGIG in the germline V gene (reference sequence). In DNA, the CDR3 is TGTGCCTGGAGAGCAGGGGCTGGAAACACCATATATTTT. Protein sequence: CAWRAGAGNTIYF.

This clonotype has a count of ten or more. This sequence joins TRBV6-5 and TRBJ2-1; D may be TRBD2 (6 bases). The CDR3 runs to 15 residues. CDR1 is MNHEY, CDR2 SVGAGI, per germline. V was trimmed by 3 bases and J by 0 bases, leaving 9 bases between them. CDR3 sequence (DNA): TGTGCCAGCAGTTATGGGGGGAGCTCCTACAATGAGCAGTTCTTC. As protein: CASSYGGSSYNEQFF.

The chain combines TRBV28 with TRBJ1-2; 10 bases map to TRBD1. The length of the CDR3 is 17 residues. Germline V gene data show CDR1 as MDHEN and CDR2 as SYDVKM. Unmatched junction bases numbered 11, after V lost 1 base and J lost 6 bases. The CDR3 DNA sequence: TGTGCCAGCAGTTTATATGGGGGACAGGGGAAGACGGATGGCTACACCTTC. Translating it yields CASSLYGGQGKTDGYTF.

A remark on this clonotype: The CDR3 end shows no conserved phenylalanine or tryptophan, and so a read error is likely. The chain combines TRBV30 with TRBJ1-2; D is uncertain. The germline V and J ends were trimmed by 1 base and 2 bases, with 14 bases remaining between them. This CDR3 spans 15 amino acids. Germline V gene data show CDR1 as GTSNPN and CDR2 as SVGIG (reference sequence). The CDR3 coding sequence is TGTGCCTGGAGTGCTCAACCTGACGGGAACTATGGCTACACCCTC. It is translated as CAWSAQPDGNYGYTL.

In this sample, this clonotype turned up many times. The V and J genes are TRBV2 and TRBJ1-1, with D unclear. In germline, CDR1 is SNHLY, CDR2 FYNNEI. Deletions cut 6 bases from V and 1 base from J, with 9 bases between. The CDR3 spans 13 residues. The CDR3 loop is CASSADQNTEAFF. CDR3 nucleotides: TGTGCCAGCAGCGCGGACCAGAACACTGAAGCTTTCTTT. The full variable domain, its missing parts supplied by reference TRBV2 and TRBJ1-1, is EPEVTQTPSHQVTQMGQEVILRCVPISNHLYFYWYRQILGQKVEFLVSFYNNEISEKSEIFDDQFSVERPDGSNFTLKIRSTKLEDSAMYFCASSADQNTEAFFGQGTRLTVV.

As for this clonotype: The CDR3 does not close with the conserved phenylalanine or tryptophan, likely indicating a read error. The limits of the CDR3 on the DNA are not certain, so only TCRdb's listed CDR3 is given. The chain recombines TRBV9 with TRBJ2-1; the D segment call TRBD1 is taken from the table without a DNA check. The CDR3 has 13 amino acids, counting both end residues. Germline CDR1 is SGDLS and CDR2 is YYNGEE. The CDR3 sequence: CASSAQTGNEQLL.

The sample holds many counts of this clonotype. The rearrangement joins TRBV30 to TRBJ2-5; no reliable D call. The CDR3 spans 16 residues. Per germline, CDR1 GTSNPN and CDR2 SVGIG (reference sequence). Between the trimmed V and J ends, which lost 2 bases and 14 bases, there was a span of 30 bases. CDR3 bases: TGTGCCTGGAGTAGGGCTTGGTTAGGCGACGAGAGACCCGTATACTTC. It specifies CAWSRAWLGDERPVYF.

In its sample, this clonotype was seen many times. The chain is built from TRBV6-1 and TRBJ2-7; D gene uncertain. CDR1 and CDR2 (germline): MNHNS, SASEGT. Trimming stripped 4 bases from V and 1 base from J, with 11 bases between. This CDR3 contains 14 residues. This CDR3 reads CASSGIHKSYEQYF. Written as DNA, the CDR3 is TGTGCCAGCAGTGGAATACACAAGTCCTACGAGCAGTACTTC.

This clonotype was counted many times. The chain joins TRBV30 to TRBJ2-1; 7 bases match TRBD2. The V and J ends lost 3 bases and 10 bases, in that order; junction bases with no gene match: 3. This CDR3 comprises 11 residues. Germline assignment: CDR1 GTSNPN and CDR2 SVGIG (reference sequence). In DNA form, the CDR3 reads TGTGCCTGGAGGGGGGGGGAGGAGCAGTTCTTC. Its protein is CAWRGGEEQFF.

This clonotype was detected many times. The chain combines TRBV9 with TRBJ1-1, with TRBD1 identical over 8 bases. The CDR3 is 12 amino acids. J gave up 7 bases and V 4 bases, and 3 bases lay outside the gene matches. CDR1 is SGDLS, CDR2 YYNGEE, per germline. CDR3 DNA: TGTGCCAGCAGCTCCGACAGGGGTGAAGCTTTCTTT. Amino acid sequence: CASSSDRGEAFF.

The sample holds many counts of this clonotype. In DNA, the CDR3 is TGTGCCAGCAGTTCCGGAGTCGGGTTAGGTCAGCCCCAGCATTTT. Its protein product is CASSSGVGLGQPQHF. The chain is built from TRBV28 and TRBJ1-5; D ambiguous. CDR1 and CDR2 from the germline V gene are MDHEN and SYDVKM. CDR3 length: 15 residues. The ends were cut back, 4 bases at V and 6 bases at J, with 16 bases in the middle.

This clonotype was seen many times. The chain recombines TRBV5-1 with TRBJ1-6, with TRBD1 matching over 8 bases. The CDR3 length is 15 residues. J lost 7 bases, V lost 4 bases, and 7 bases had no gene match. Per the germline V gene, CDR1 is SGHRS and CDR2 is YFSETQ. CDR3 region: CASSKERDRNSPLHF. In nucleotides, the CDR3 is TGCGCCAGCAGCAAGGAGCGGGACAGGAATTCACCCCTCCACTTT.

The sample holds many counts of this clonotype. The chain couples TRBV11-2 to TRBJ2-2; D is unclear. Germline CDR1 and CDR2: SGHAT and FQNNGV. V gave up 3 bases and J gave up 4 bases, with 6 bases separating them. The length of the CDR3 is 13 residues. The CDR3 sequence is CASSFYGTGELFF. In DNA form, the CDR3 reads TGTGCCAGCAGCTTTTATGGCACCGGGGAGCTGTTTTTT.

This clonotype turned up a few times. This chain joins TRBV9 and TRBJ1-1; tentative D call: TRBD1 (6 bases). Germline-derived CDR1 and CDR2 are SGDLS and YYNGEE. With 0 bases removed from V and 4 bases from J, the gap between germline ends came to 13 bases. The CDR3 runs 15 residues. The CDR3 is CASSVVRGPVTEAFF. The CDR3 DNA follows: TGTGCCAGCAGCGTAGTCAGGGGACCCGTCACTGAAGCTTTCTTT.

This clonotype was counted many times. The rearrangement uses TRBV28 and TRBJ1-2; D is perhaps TRBD1 (6 bases). The CDR3 length is 14 residues. V was pared by 8 bases and J by 7 bases, with 20 bases between. The germline gives CDR1 MDHEN, CDR2 SYDVKM. This chain's CDR3 is CASQPRGGLSGYTF. In DNA form, the CDR3 reads TGTGCCAGCCAGCCCCGGGGGGGGCTATCTGGCTACACCTTC.

This clonotype has just one count. The chain employs TRBV27 and TRBJ1-6; D may be TRBD1 (5 bases). The CDR3 runs 15 residues. V lost 5 bases and J lost 4, with 12 bases in between. Germline CDR1 MNHEY, CDR2 SMNVEV (reference sequence). The DNA for the CDR3 is TGTGCCAGCAGTGGCCCGGGACGGTATAATTCACCCCTCCACTTT. Translated: CASSGPGRYNSPLHF.

This clonotype came up a few times. The rearrangement joins TRBV4-1 to TRBJ2-1, with TRBD2 matching 11 bases. V lost 0 bases, J lost 2 bases, and 6 bases stayed unmatched. Germline V lookup: CDR1 MGHRA, CDR2 YSYEKL. The CDR3 totals 18 residues. The CDR3 bases are TGCGCCAGCAGCCAAGAGCTTAGCGGGAGGGCGGCCTACAATGAGCAGTTCTTC. It codes for CASSQELSGRAAYNEQFF.

This clonotype has a handful of counts. Relative to the germline gene, one junction end is altered; a read error may explain this. V gene TRBV11-2 combines with J gene TRBJ1-6; D unclear. Germline V gives CDR1 SGHAT, CDR2 FQNNGV. The CDR3 length is 14 residues. The CDR3 DNA follows: TGTGCCAGCAGCGGTCGGGGAAGGAATTCACCCCCCCACTTT. It codes for CASSGRGRNSPPHF.

This clonotype was counted between two and nine times. V usage is TRBV2 and J usage is TRBJ1-6; 9 bases fit TRBD1. J was trimmed by 7 bases and V by 5 bases; bases with no gene match: 3. Per the germline V gene, CDR1 is SNHLY and CDR2 is FYNNEI. CDR3 size: 14 residues. CDR3 bases: TGTGCCAGCAGTCGGACAGGGGCGAATTCACCCCTCCACTTT. Translated, it gives CASSRTGANSPLHF.